This T cell receptor beta chain is drawn from a study of T cell responses to AZD1222 COVID-19 vaccine. This clone has only one observation. Its antigen is undetermined. The V end was cut by 3 bases, the J end by 7 bases, with 9 bases between. This CDR3 comprises 12 residues. Looked up from germline, CDR1 is SGHAT and CDR2 is FQNNGV. Whole-study results and caveats: The CD4 TCRs associated with vaccination extended across spike and predominated at 160-218 and 743-854. The sample set comprised mostly white British donors with more females, and clonal diversity was possibly underestimated.

Clones were read by immunoSEQ multiplex PCR, and TCRdb kept only the in-frame ones, dropping some. The sample consists of some 180,000 clones, roughly 94% of them appearing once. Second-dose intervals of approximately 4 or approximately 12 weeks were pooled. The chain couples TRBV11-2 to TRBJ1-1; no definite D call. Sequencing was performed on peripheral blood, taken 28 days after the second AZD1222 dose. The TCR comes from an adult who received the AZD1222 COVID-19 vaccine. The CDR3 DNA follows: TGTGCCAGCAGCTTCAACAGAGATGAAGCTTTCTTT. Translating gives CASSFNRDEAFF.